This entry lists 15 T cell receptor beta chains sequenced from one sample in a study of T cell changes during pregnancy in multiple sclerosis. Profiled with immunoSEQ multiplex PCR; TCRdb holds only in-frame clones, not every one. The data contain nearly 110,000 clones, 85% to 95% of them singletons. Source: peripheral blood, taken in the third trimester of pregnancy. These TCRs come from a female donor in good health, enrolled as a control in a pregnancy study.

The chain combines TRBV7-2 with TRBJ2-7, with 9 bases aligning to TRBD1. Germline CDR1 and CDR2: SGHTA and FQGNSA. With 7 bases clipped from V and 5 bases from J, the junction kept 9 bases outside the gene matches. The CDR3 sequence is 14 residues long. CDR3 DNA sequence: TGTGCCAGCACCAAGCCGGGACAGGGAAACGAGCAGTACTTC. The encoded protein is CASTKPGQGNEQYF.

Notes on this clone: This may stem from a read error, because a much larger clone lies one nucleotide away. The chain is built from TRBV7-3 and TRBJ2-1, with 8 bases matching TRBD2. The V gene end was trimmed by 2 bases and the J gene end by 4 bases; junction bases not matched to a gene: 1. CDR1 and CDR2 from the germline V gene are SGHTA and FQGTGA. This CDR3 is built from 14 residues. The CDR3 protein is CASSLAGGYNEQFF. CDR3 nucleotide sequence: TGTGCCAGCAGCTTAGCGGGGGGTTACAATGAGCAGTTCTTC. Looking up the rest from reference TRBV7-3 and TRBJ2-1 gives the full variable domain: GAGVSQTPSNKVTEKGKYVELRCDPISGHTALYWYRQSLGQGPEFLIYFQGTGAADDSGLPNDRFFAVRPEGSVSTLKIQRTERGDSAVYLCASSLAGGYNEQFFGPGTRLTVL.

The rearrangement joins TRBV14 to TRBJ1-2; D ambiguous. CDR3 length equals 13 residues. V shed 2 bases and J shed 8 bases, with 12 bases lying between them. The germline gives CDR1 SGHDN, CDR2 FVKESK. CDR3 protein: CASSQKALKGYTF. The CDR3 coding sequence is TGTGCCAGCAGCCAAAAAGCCCTAAAGGGCTACACCTTC.

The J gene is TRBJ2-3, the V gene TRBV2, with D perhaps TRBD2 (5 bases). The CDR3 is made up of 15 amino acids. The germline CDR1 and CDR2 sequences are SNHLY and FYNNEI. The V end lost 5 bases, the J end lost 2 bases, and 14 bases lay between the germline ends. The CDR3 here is CASSLPGENTDTQYF. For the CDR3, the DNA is TGTGCCAGCAGTCTCCCCGGGGAGAACACAGATACGCAGTATTTT.

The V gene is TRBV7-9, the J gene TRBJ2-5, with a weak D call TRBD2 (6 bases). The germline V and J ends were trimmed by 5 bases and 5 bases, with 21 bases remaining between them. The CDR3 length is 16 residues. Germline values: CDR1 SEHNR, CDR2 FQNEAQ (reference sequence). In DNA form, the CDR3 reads TGTGCCAGCAGCAACCATCCTGTGGAGGGCTGGGAGACCCAGTACTTC. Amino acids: CASSNHPVEGWETQYF. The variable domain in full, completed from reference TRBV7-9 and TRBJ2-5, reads DTGVSQNPRHKITKRGQNVTFRCDPISEHNRLYWYRQTLGQGPEFLTYFQNEAQLEKSRLLSDRFSAERPKGSFSTLEIQRTEQGDSAMYLCASSNHPVEGWETQYFGPGTRLLVL.

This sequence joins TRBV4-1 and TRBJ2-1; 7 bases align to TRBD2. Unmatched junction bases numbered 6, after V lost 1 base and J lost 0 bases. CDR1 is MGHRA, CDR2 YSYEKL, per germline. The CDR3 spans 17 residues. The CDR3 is CASSQVGGDGSYNEQFF. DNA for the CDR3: TGCGCCAGCAGCCAAGTGGGAGGGGACGGCTCCTACAATGAGCAGTTCTTC.

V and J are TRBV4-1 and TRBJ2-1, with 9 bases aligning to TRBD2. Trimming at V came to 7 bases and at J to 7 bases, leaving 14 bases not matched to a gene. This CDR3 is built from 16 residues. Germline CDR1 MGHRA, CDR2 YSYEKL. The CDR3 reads CASTPGRGTSWNEQFF. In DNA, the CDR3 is TGCGCCAGCACCCCGGGGAGGGGGACTAGCTGGAATGAGCAGTTCTTC.

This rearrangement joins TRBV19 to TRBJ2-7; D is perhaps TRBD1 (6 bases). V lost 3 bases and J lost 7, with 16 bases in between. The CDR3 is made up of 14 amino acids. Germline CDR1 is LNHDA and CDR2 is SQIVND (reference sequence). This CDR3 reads CASSIQGGVPEQYF. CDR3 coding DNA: TGTGCCAGTAGTATCCAAGGGGGTGTCCCAGAGCAGTACTTC.

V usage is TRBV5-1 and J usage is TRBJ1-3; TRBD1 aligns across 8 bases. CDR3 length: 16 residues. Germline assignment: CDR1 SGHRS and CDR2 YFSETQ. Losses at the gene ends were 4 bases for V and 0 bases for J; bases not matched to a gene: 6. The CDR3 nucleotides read TGCGCCAGCAGCACGGACAGGGCGAGCTCTGGAAACACCATATATTTT. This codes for CASSTDRASSGNTIYF.

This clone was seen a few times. CDR3 region: CASSLEQGANEKLFF. As DNA, the CDR3 is TGTGCCAGCAGCTTAGAACAGGGGGCGAATGAAAAACTGTTTTTT. The chain joins TRBV7-9 to TRBJ1-4; 9 nucleotides agree with TRBD1. The CDR3 has 15 amino acids. Germline assignment: CDR1 SEHNR and CDR2 FQNEAQ (reference sequence). The V gene end was trimmed by 1 base and the J gene end by 5 bases; junction bases not matched to a gene: 2. The variable domain in full, with the rest retrieved from reference TRBV7-9 and TRBJ1-4, is DTGVSQNPRHKITKRGQNVTFRCDPISEHNRLYWYRQTLGQGPEFLTYFQNEAQLEKSRLLSDRFSAERPKGSFSTLEIQRTEQGDSAMYLCASSLEQGANEKLFFGSGTQLSVL.

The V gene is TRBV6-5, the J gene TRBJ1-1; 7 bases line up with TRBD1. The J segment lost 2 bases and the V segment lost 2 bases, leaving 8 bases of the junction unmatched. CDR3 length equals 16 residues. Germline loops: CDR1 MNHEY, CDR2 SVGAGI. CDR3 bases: TGTGCCAGCAGTTACAAAGGGGGCGTCGATAACACTGAAGCTTTCTTT. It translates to CASSYKGGVDNTEAFF.

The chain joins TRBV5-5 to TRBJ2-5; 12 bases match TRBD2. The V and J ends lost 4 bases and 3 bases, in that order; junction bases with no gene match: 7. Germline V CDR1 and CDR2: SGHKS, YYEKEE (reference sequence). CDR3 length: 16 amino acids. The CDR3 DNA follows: TGTGCCAGCAGCGCCCCACTAGCGGGGGGCGAAGAGACCCAGTACTTC. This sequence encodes CASSAPLAGGEETQYF.

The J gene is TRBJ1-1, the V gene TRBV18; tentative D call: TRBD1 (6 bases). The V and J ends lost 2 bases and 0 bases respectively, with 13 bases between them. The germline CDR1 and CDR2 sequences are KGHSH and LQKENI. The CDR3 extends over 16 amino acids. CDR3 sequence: CASSPRGTGMNTEAFF. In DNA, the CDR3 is TGTGCCAGCTCACCAAGAGGAACAGGGATGAACACTGAAGCTTTCTTT.

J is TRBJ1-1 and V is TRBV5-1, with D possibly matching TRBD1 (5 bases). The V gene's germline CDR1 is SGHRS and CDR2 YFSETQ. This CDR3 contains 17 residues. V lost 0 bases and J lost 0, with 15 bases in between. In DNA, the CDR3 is TGCGCCAGCAGCTTGGGGGCGGCGGCGGGGGTGAACACTGAAGCTTTCTTT. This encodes CASSLGAAAGVNTEAFF.

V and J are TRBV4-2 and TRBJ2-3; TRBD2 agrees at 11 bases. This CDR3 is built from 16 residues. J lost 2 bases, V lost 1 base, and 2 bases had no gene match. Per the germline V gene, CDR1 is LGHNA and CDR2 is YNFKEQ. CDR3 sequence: CASSQGLAGLTDTQYF. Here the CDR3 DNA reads TGTGCCAGCAGCCAAGGACTAGCGGGGCTCACAGATACGCAGTATTTT.